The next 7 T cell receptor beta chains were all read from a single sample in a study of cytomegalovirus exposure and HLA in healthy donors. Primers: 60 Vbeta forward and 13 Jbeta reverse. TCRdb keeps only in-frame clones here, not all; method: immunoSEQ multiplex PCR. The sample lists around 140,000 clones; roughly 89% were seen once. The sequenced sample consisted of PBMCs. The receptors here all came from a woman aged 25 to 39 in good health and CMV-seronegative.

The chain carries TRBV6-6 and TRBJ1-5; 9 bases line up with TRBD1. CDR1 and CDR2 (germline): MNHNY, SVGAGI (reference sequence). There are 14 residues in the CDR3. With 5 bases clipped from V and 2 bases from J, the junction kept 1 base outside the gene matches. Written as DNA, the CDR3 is TGTGCCAGCAGTCGGGACAGGGGCAATCAGCCCCAGCATTTT. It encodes CASSRDRGNQPQHF.

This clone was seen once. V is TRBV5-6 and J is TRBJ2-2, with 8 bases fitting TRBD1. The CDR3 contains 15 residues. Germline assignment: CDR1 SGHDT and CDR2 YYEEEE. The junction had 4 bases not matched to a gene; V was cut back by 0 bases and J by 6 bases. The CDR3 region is CASSLVDRVAGELFF. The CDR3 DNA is TGTGCCAGCAGCTTGGTGGACAGGGTCGCCGGGGAGCTGTTTTTT.

The CDR3 is CASSLETDTQYF. CDR3 DNA sequence: TGCGCCAGCAGCCTAGAAACAGATACGCAGTATTTT. The chain couples TRBV5-1 to TRBJ2-3; D unresolved. CDR3 length: 12 residues. With 4 bases removed from V and 3 bases from J, the gap between germline ends came to 6 bases. Germline V gene lookup returns CDR1 SGHRS and CDR2 YFSETQ.

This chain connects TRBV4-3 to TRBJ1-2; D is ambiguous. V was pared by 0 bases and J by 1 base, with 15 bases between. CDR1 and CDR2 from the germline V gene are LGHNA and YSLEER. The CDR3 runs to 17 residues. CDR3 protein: CASSQDRGRYLNYGYTF. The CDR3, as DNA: TGCGCCAGCAGCCAAGATCGGGGTCGGTACCTTAACTATGGCTACACCTTC.

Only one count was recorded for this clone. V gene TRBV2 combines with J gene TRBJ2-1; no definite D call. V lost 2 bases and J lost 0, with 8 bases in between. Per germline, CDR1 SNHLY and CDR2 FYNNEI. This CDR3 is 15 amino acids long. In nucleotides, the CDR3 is TGTGCCAGCAGTGAAAACATTCCCTCCTACAATGAGCAGTTCTTC. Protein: CASSENIPSYNEQFF. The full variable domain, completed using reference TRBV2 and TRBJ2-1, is EPEVTQTPSHQVTQMGQEVILRCVPISNHLYFYWYRQILGQKVEFLVSFYNNEISEKSEIFDDQFSVERPDGSNFTLKIRSTKLEDSAMYFCASSENIPSYNEQFFGPGTRLTVL.

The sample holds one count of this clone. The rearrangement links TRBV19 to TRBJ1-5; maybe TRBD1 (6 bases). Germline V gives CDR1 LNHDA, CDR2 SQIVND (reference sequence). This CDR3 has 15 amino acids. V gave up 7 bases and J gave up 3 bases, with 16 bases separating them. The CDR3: CASTKQDSPNQPQHF. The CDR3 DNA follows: TGTGCCAGTACGAAACAGGACAGTCCCAATCAGCCCCAGCATTTT.

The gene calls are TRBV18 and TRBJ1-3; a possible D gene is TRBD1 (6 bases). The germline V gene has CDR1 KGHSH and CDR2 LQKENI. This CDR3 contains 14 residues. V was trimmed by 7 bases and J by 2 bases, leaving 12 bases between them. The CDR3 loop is CASWPTGTGNTIYF. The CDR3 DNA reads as TGTGCCAGCTGGCCAACAGGGACTGGAAACACCATATATTTT.